This T cell receptor beta chain was identified in a study of blood T cell repertoires in COVID-19. Across the whole study: PBMCs, B-cell-depleted T cells, or T cells provided the cDNA or gDNA that made up the material.

Participant-given clinical history determined each cohort assignment. Original methodology: From reference gene primer amplification, estimates of nucleated cell counts were derived. The table came from immunoSEQ multiplex PCR; TCRdb's copy has only in-frame clones and leaves some out. D and trimming were read from the DNA, whereas the V and J calls and clone size are those reported in that table. The sample records 430,000 or so clones, 70% to 90% being singletons. The sample was PBMCs or T cells enriched from blood (not recorded which). The TCR sequence derives from a young woman who had been exposed to COVID-19.

The CDR3: CASSLDTSYEQYF. The CDR3 DNA sequence: TGTGCCAGCAGCTTGGACACCTCCTACGAGCAGTACTTC. The V call is TRBV5-5, the J call TRBJ2-7; no firm D call. The ends were cut back, 0 bases at V and 0 bases at J, with 4 bases in the middle. The CDR3 sequence is 13 residues long. The germline V gene has CDR1 SGHKS and CDR2 YYEKEE (reference sequence).